This entry describes one T cell receptor beta chain. This clone was picked up a small number of times. This clone's antigen is unknown. No base quality information exists; no much larger clone differs at one position. What the time point label conveys for this sample: about 4 weeks on oral tofacitinib. The treatment or condition label on this specimen signifies: oral pan-JAK inhibitor, 5-10 mg twice daily. From alopecia areata patients, peripheral blood was collected along with lesional scalp punch biopsies. PBMCs were isolated by density centrifugation and stained for CD3, CD4 and CD8, after which CD4+ and CD8+ T cells were sorted on a FACSAria. The source of the sample is a study of CD8+ T cells in alopecia areata (dated by TCRdb to 2016 to 2019). Background for the entire study: Treated patients were enrolled in an open-label pilot trial of oral tofacitinib, 5 to 10 mg twice daily, for moderate-to-severe alopecia areata. Patients received tofacitinib for 6 to 18 months and were then followed off drug for 6 months to check for delayed response and recurrence. Disease severity in treated patients was measured with the SALT score, which quantifies the percentage of affected scalp surface area. High-throughput TCRbeta sequencing was used to examine T cell clonal expansion in alopecia areata in both the C3H/HeJ mouse model and human patients. Human TCRbeta sequencing covered scalp tissue and sorted CD4+ and CD8+ peripheral blood T cells from patchy and totalis/universalis alopecia areata patients and healthy controls. Patients on tofacitinib were biopsied at baseline and after 4 and 24 weeks of treatment, and several of the patients also had a later scalp biopsy. Clonality in the scalp was compared among normal scalp (n=4), patchy alopecia areata scalp (n=8), and alopecia totalis/universalis scalp (n=8). RNA was extracted with the PAXgene miRNA kit for fixed scalp, the miRNeasy kit for PBMCs, and the RNeasy kit for mouse skin. TCRbeta CDR3 regions were amplified by immunoSEQ multiplex PCR with 35 Vbeta forward and 13 Jbeta reverse primers. Study-wide findings and limitations: Many expanded lesional clones persisted in scalp and blood during tofacitinib treatment, which may partly explain relapse after stopping treatment. Unlike mouse skin, which is dominated by gammadelta T cells, normal human skin has resident alphabeta T cells that are also sequenced, and this complicates analysis of the scalp TCR repertoire. Compared with normal scalp, lesional scalp had higher clonality and more expanded CD8+ clones, particularly in alopecia totalis/universalis, a pattern that suggests antigenic drive. Compared with mice, TCR sequences shared between patients were less clear, possibly partly because of HLA diversity across the patient population. Tofacitinib significantly decreased scalp clonality and the number of expanded CD8+ clones among the top 100 scalp clones. Because the treated cohort was small and had just a single nonresponder, larger studies are needed to establish links between baseline CD8+ expansion and response.

Receptor amplification or capture employed the immunoSEQ multiplex PCR assay. RNA was extracted from all samples and reverse transcribed into cDNA as template for TCR sequencing. SuperScript III was used to make first-strand cDNA, primed with a 2:1 mix of oligo-dT and random hexamers. Amplification bias was assessed with a synthetic immune receptor repertoire, and residual bias was removed computationally. The study's own analysis went as follows. Raw reads were preprocessed to remove errors, and CDR3 was defined according to IMGT conventions as the region from the conserved cysteine to phenylalanine. Clonality was calculated as 1 minus Shannon entropy normalized by log2 of the number of productive unique TCRs. CD4 or CD8 identity of scalp clones was inferred by cross-referencing scalp TCRbeta sequences with sorted blood CD4 and CD8 repertoires. TCRdb took over this immuneACCESS table, retaining in-frame rearrangements with V and J assigned. Such tables are incomplete; in checked studies, under half of the missing clones stem from an unresolved V gene, and the remainder is unexplained. That table supplies the V and J calls and clone size; D and trimming were determined from the DNA. For this sample the table gives some 200,000 clones, of which about three fifths were detected only once. The biggest ten clones account for 3.3% of the sample.

Per the germline V gene (reference sequence), GTSNPN is the CDR1 and SVGIG is the CDR2. V ends up 0 bases short and J 1 base short, with an unmatched junction base count of 4. Including the terminal cysteine and phenylalanine, the CDR3 comprises 15 residues. Just the 45-base CDR3 DNA is kept, in frame starting at base 1. This receptor was taken from a human donor with alopecia areata. The chain joins TRBV30 to TRBJ2-3; TRBD2 matches 7 bases in the middle. The input for sequencing was CD4+ T cells sorted from blood, taken at week 4, from a patient treated with tofacitinib. CDR3 protein: CAWSVRLAGTDTQYF. The sequenced DNA is TGTGCCTGGAGTGTCAGGCTAGCGGGCACAGATACGCAGTATTTT.